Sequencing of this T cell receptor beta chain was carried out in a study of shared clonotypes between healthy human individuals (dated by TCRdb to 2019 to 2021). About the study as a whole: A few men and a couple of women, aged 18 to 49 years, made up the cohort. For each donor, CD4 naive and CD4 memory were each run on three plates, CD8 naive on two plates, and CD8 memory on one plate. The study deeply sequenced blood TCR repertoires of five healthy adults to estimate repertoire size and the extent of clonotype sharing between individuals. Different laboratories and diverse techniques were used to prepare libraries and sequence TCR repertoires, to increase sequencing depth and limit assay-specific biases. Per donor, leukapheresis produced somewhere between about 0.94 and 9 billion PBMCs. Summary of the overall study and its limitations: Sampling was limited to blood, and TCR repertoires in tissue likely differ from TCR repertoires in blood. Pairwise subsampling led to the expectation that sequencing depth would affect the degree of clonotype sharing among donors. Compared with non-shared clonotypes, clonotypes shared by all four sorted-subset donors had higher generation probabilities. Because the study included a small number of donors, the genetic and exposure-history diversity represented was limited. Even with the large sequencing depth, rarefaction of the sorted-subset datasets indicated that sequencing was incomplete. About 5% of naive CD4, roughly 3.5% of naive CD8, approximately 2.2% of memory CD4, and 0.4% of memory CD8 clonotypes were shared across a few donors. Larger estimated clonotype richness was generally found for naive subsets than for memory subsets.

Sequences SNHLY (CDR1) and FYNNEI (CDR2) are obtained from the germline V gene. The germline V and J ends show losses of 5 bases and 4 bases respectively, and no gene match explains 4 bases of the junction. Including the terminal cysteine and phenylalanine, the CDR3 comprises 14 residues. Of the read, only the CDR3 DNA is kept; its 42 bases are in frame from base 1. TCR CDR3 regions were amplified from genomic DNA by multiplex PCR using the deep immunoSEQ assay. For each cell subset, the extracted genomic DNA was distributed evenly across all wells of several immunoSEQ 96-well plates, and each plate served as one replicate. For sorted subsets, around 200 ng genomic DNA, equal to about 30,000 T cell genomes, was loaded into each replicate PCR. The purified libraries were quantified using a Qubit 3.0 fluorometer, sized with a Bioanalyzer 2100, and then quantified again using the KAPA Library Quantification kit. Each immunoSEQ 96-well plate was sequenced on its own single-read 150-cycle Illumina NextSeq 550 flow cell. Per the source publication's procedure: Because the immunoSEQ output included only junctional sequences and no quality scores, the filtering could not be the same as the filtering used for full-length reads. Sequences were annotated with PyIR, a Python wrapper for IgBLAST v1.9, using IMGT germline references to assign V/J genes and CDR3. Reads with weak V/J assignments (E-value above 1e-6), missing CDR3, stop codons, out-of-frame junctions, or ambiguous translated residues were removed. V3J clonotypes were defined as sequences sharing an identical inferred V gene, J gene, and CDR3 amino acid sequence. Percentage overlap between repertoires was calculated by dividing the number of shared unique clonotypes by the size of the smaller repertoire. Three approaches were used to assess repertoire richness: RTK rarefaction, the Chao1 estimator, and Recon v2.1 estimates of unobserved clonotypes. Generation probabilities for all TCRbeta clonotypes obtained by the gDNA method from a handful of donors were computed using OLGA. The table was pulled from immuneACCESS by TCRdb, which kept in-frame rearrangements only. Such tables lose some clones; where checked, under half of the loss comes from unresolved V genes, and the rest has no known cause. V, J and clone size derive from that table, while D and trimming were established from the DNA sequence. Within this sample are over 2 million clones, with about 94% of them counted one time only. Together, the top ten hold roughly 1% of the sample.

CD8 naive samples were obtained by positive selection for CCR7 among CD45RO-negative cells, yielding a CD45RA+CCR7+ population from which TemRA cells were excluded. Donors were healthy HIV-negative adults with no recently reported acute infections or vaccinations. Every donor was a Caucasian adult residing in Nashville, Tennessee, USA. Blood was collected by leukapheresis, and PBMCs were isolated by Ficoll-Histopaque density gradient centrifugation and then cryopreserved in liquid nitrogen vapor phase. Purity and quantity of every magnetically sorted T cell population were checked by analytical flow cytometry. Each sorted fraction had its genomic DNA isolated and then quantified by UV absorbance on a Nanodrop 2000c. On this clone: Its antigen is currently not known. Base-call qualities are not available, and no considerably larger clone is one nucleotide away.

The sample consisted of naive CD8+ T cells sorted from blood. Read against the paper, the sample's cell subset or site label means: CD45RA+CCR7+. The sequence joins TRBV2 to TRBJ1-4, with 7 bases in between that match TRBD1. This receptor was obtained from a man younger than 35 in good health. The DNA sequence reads TGTGCCAGCAGTTTCGGGACAGTTAATGAAAAACTGTTTTTT. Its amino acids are CASSFGTVNEKLFF. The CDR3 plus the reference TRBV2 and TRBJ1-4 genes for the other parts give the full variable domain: EPEVTQTPSHQVTQMGQEVILRCVPISNHLYFYWYRQILGQKVEFLVSFYNNEISEKSEIFDDQFSVERPDGSNFTLKIRSTKLEDSAMYFCASSFGTVNEKLFFGSGTQLSVL.